These 30 T cell receptor beta chains were sequenced from one sample in a study of blood T cell repertoires in COVID-19. The repertoire was sequenced with immunoSEQ multiplex PCR; TCRdb's copy has only in-frame clones and lacks some. The data hold about 8,000 clones, with more than 80% observed a single time. Sequencing was done on a sample of peripheral blood. These receptors were obtained from a human donor in a cohort sampled during active COVID-19.

The CDR3 coding sequence is TGTGCCAGCAGCCGGACAGGTCTAGCTAACTATGGCTACACCTTC. Amino acid sequence: CASSRTGLANYGYTF. The chain joins TRBV27 to TRBJ1-2; 7 bases map to TRBD1. The ends lost 6 bases at V and 0 bases at J; junction bases unmatched: 7. The CDR3 is 15 amino acids. The germline V gene encodes CDR1 MNHEY and CDR2 SMNVEV (reference sequence).

The rearrangement links TRBV2 to TRBJ2-1; TRBD2 matches at 15 bases. The CDR3 contains 14 residues. Germline values: CDR1 SNHLY, CDR2 FYNNEI. Trimming took 10 bases from V and 6 from J; bases not matched to a gene: 4. The CDR3 loop is CATRTSGGANEQFF. The CDR3 DNA is TGTGCCACAAGGACTAGCGGGGGGGCCAATGAGCAGTTCTTC.

V is TRBV5-1 and J is TRBJ2-1; tentatively, D is TRBD2 (6 bases). The CDR3 spans 15 residues. From germline, CDR1 is SGHRS and CDR2 YFSETQ. V dropped 0 bases and J dropped 0 bases, with 7 bases sitting between them. CDR3 loop: CASSLDGSSYNEQFF. CDR3 nucleotide sequence: TGCGCCAGCAGCTTGGACGGGAGCTCCTACAATGAGCAGTTCTTC.

This clone was observed a handful of times. V is TRBV4-2 and J is TRBJ2-7; D might be TRBD2 (5 bases). Germline CDR1 is LGHNA and CDR2 is YNFKEQ. Trimming left V 4 bases short and J 3 bases short, with 13 bases between. The CDR3 is 14 residues long. DNA for the CDR3: TGTGCCAGCAGCCTGGAGAGGGCGGGCTACGAGCAGTACTTC. It is translated as CASSLERAGYEQYF.

The chain combines TRBV19 with TRBJ2-3; the match to TRBD2 covers 16 bases. Trimming removed 9 bases from V and 5 bases from J; junction bases left unmatched: 5. Germline CDR1 is LNHDA and CDR2 is SQIVND (reference sequence). The CDR3 has 15 residues. This chain's CDR3 is CASGTSGRAKDTQYF. In DNA form, the CDR3 reads TGTGCCAGCGGGACTAGCGGGAGGGCTAAAGATACGCAGTATTTT.

The chain has TRBV10-2 and TRBJ1-5; 9 nucleotides line up with TRBD1. CDR1 is WSHSY, CDR2 SAAADI, per germline. J gave up 6 bases and V 5 bases, and 5 bases lay outside the gene matches. The CDR3 covers 14 residues. The CDR3 loop is CASSPGTGTQPQHF. The CDR3 nucleotides read TGCGCCAGCAGTCCCGGGACAGGGACTCAGCCCCAGCATTTT.

This clone was detected a few times. J is TRBJ2-7 and V is TRBV7-2; 13 nucleotides match TRBD2. Germline values: CDR1 SGHTA, CDR2 FQGNSA. The CDR3 consists of 15 residues. V lost 5 bases, J lost 5 bases, and 6 bases stayed unmatched. CDR3 loop: CASSRTSGGRNEQYF. Written as DNA, the CDR3 is TGTGCCAGCAGCAGGACTAGCGGGGGACGGAACGAGCAGTACTTC. Full variable domain (outside the CDR3, taken from reference TRBV7-2 and TRBJ2-7): GAGVSQSPSNKVTEKGKDVELRCDPISGHTALYWYRQSLGQGLEFLIYFQGNSAPDKSGLPSDRFSAERTGGSVSTLTIQRTQQEDSAVYLCASSRTSGGRNEQYFGPGTRLTVT.

V and J are TRBV7-2 and TRBJ2-1; D possibly corresponds to TRBD2 (5 bases). There are 17 residues in the CDR3. V was cut by 2 bases and J by 5 bases, with 19 bases left in between. The germline gives CDR1 SGHTA, CDR2 FQGNSA. The CDR3 loop is CASSLRAGPRRNNEQFF. CDR3 sequence (DNA): TGTGCCAGCAGCTTAAGGGCGGGCCCTCGGAGGAACAATGAGCAGTTCTTC.

The chain joins TRBV6-2 or TRBV6-3 to TRBJ2-3; 8 positions match TRBD2. The V gene's germline CDR1 is MNHEY and CDR2 SVGEGT. V shed 2 bases and J 1 base; nucleotides not matched to a gene: 5. The CDR3 sequence is 16 residues long. The CDR3 DNA is TGTGCCAGCAGTTACCTGGCCGGGGGGGGCACAGATACGCAGTATTTT. Its translation: CASSYLAGGGTDTQYF.

V gene TRBV28 combines with J gene TRBJ2-3; 10 bases align to TRBD2. The CDR3 sequence is 13 residues long. Germline V gene lookup returns CDR1 MDHEN and CDR2 SYDVKM. V was clipped by 7 bases and J by 4 bases; unmatched bases: 2. CDR3 in DNA: TGTGCCAGCAAGCGGGGGGGGTCAGATACGCAGTATTTT. As protein: CASKRGGSDTQYF.

The chain uses TRBV13 and TRBJ2-7, with 9 bases that match TRBD1. This CDR3 is 17 amino acids long. Germline CDR1 and CDR2: PRHDT and FYEKMQ (reference sequence). Trimming took 5 bases from V and 1 from J; bases not matched to a gene: 12. This CDR3 is CASSPTGGLVGSYEQYV. The CDR3 region has the DNA TGTGCCAGCAGCCCTACAGGGGGCCTAGTGGGATCCTACGAGCAGTACGTC.

This clone was observed once. The CDR3 is CASSADRGKGSPLHF. The CDR3 DNA reads TGTGCCAGCAGCGCTGACAGGGGGAAAGGGTCACCCCTCCACTTT. The J gene is TRBJ1-6, the V gene TRBV6-4, with TRBD1 matching over 9 bases. The CDR3 runs 15 residues. V lost 6 bases, J lost 10 bases, and 10 bases stayed unmatched. The germline CDR1 and CDR2 sequences are MRHNA and SNTAGT.

The chain couples TRBV4-2 to TRBJ2-1, with 10 bases fitting TRBD2. This CDR3 is built from 14 residues. Germline loops: CDR1 LGHNA, CDR2 YNFKEQ. The V and J ends lost 5 bases and 7 bases, in that order; junction bases with no gene match: 5. The CDR3 nucleotides are TGTGCCAGCAGCGGAAGCGGGGGGGAGAATGAGCAGTTCTTC. Translation: CASSGSGGENEQFF.

J is TRBJ2-3 and V is TRBV6-5; D might be TRBD2 (6 bases). V lost 8 bases and J 4 bases, leaving 16 bases between the germline ends. This CDR3 region has 14 residues. The germline gives CDR1 MNHEY, CDR2 SVGAGI. CDR3 sequence reads: CASQVGGTADTQYF. The CDR3 nucleotides read TGTGCCAGCCAGGTTGGCGGGACCGCAGATACGCAGTATTTT.

The V gene is TRBV9, the J gene TRBJ2-2, with D perhaps matching TRBD2 (6 bases). The V and J ends lost 2 bases and 6 bases respectively, with 8 bases between them. The germline V gene has CDR1 SGDLS and CDR2 YYNGEE. There are 13 residues in the CDR3. DNA of the CDR3: TGTGCCAGCAGCGTTACTAGCTCCGGGGAGCTGTTTTTT. Translating gives CASSVTSSGELFF.

V gene TRBV9 combines with J gene TRBJ2-2; D is possibly TRBD1 (6 bases). The CDR3 contains 14 residues. CDR1 is SGDLS, CDR2 YYNGEE, per germline. V lost 2 bases and J lost 8, with 13 bases in between. This CDR3 is CASSVQGYEGELFF. The DNA of the CDR3 is TGTGCCAGCAGCGTTCAGGGGTATGAGGGGGAGCTGTTTTTT. The full variable domain, completed using reference TRBV9 and TRBJ2-2, is DSGVTQTPKHLITATGQRVTLRCSPRSGDLSVYWYQQSLDQGLQFLIQYYNGEERAKGNILERFSAQQFPDLHSELNLSSLELGDSALYFCASSVQGYEGELFFGEGSRLTVL.

The gene calls are TRBV7-3 and TRBJ2-1; 15 bases fit TRBD2. In germline, CDR1 is SGHTA, CDR2 FQGTGA. With V trimmed by 5 bases and J by 0 bases, 5 bases remained unmatched. This CDR3 is 18 amino acids long. CDR3 loop: CASSQGTSGGSSYNEQFF. The CDR3 DNA reads as TGTGCCAGCAGCCAAGGGACTAGCGGGGGGAGCTCCTACAATGAGCAGTTCTTC. Based on the CDR3 plus reference TRBV7-3 and TRBJ2-1, the full variable domain is GAGVSQTPSNKVTEKGKYVELRCDPISGHTALYWYRQSLGQGPEFLIYFQGTGAADDSGLPNDRFFAVRPEGSVSTLKIQRTERGDSAVYLCASSQGTSGGSSYNEQFFGPGTRLTVL.

The chain has TRBV12-5 and TRBJ2-7; a weak D match, TRBD2 (5 bases). Germline V gene sequence: CDR1 LGHNT, CDR2 FRNRAP. V was trimmed by 6 bases and J by 0 bases, leaving 9 bases between them. There are 13 residues in the CDR3. DNA for the CDR3: TGTGCTAGTGGCCCTCGGGACTCCTACGAGCAGTACGTC. Translated: CASGPRDSYEQYV.

This rearrangement joins TRBV9 to TRBJ2-7; 8 bases map to TRBD1. The CDR3 loop spans 14 amino acids. The J segment lost 2 bases and the V segment lost 3 bases, leaving 4 bases of the junction unmatched. Germline CDR1 is SGDLS and CDR2 is YYNGEE. The CDR3 sequence is CASSAEQGAYEQYF. CDR3 bases: TGTGCCAGCAGCGCCGAACAGGGGGCCTACGAGCAGTACTTC.

The CDR3 region is CASSELGQGKITGELFF. Here the CDR3 DNA reads TGTGCCAGCAGTGAATTGGGACAGGGGAAAATAACCGGGGAGCTGTTTTTT. The chain combines TRBV6-1 with TRBJ2-2; TRBD1 matches 10 bases. J gave up 5 bases and V 2 bases, and 8 bases lay outside the gene matches. CDR3 length equals 17 residues. CDR1 and CDR2 from the germline V gene are MNHNS and SASEGT.

This chain uses TRBV3-1 (or the pseudogene TRBV3-2) with TRBJ1-3; 7 bases map to TRBD1. V was pared by 0 bases and J by 0 bases, with 5 bases of the junction left unmatched. CDR3 length: 17 residues. CDR1 is LGHDT, CDR2 YNNKEL, per germline (reference sequence). CDR3: CASSQEWGDSSGNTIYF. CDR3 bases: TGTGCCAGCAGCCAAGAGTGGGGGGACAGCTCTGGAAACACCATATATTTT.

This chain connects TRBV4-1 to TRBJ2-5; TRBD2 agrees at 9 bases. The CDR3 has 18 residues. CDR1 and CDR2 from the germline V gene are MGHRA and YSYEKL. V was clipped by 3 bases and J by 3 bases; unmatched bases: 14. This CDR3 is CASSQGRGGIAGEETQYF. For the CDR3, the DNA is TGCGCCAGCAGCCAGGGAAGGGGAGGAATAGCGGGGGAAGAGACCCAGTACTTC.

The chain links TRBV6-2 or TRBV6-3 to TRBJ2-1; TRBD2 matches at 10 bases. CDR1 MNHEY and CDR2 SVGEGT come from the germline V gene. V trimming: 2 bases; J trimming: 9 bases; junction bases outside the gene matches: 10. The CDR3 is made up of 16 amino acids. The CDR3 protein is CASSYQSGGAGSEQFF. CDR3 DNA: TGTGCCAGCAGTTACCAGAGCGGGGGGGCTGGTAGTGAGCAGTTCTTC.

The chain links TRBV7-9 to TRBJ2-3, with TRBD2 matching over 10 bases. The V and J ends lost 8 bases and 3 bases, in that order; junction bases with no gene match: 11. This CDR3 is 16 amino acids long. Germline V lookup: CDR1 SEHNR, CDR2 FQNEAQ (reference sequence). CDR3 residues: CASPRSETSGTDTQYF. The CDR3, as DNA: TGTGCCAGCCCCCGCTCCGAGACTAGCGGGACAGATACGCAGTATTTT.

The chain carries TRBV24-1 and TRBJ2-2, with a tentative D call TRBD1 (6 bases). This CDR3 has 16 residues. Looked up from germline, CDR1 is KGHDR and CDR2 is SFDVKD. V gave up 3 bases and J gave up 6 bases, with 16 bases separating them. The DNA of the CDR3 is TGTGCCACCAGTGATCGGGCAGGGGCGAGGGCCGGGGAGCTGTTTTTT. Residues: CATSDRAGARAGELFF.

The rearrangement uses TRBV3-1 (or the pseudogene TRBV3-2) and TRBJ1-1; 11 nucleotides line up with TRBD1. Germline V gene data show CDR1 as LGHDT and CDR2 as YNNKEL (reference sequence). V lost 1 base, J lost 8 bases, and 6 bases stayed unmatched. The CDR3 consists of 15 residues. The CDR3 sequence: CASSQASGTGGEAFF. The DNA for the CDR3 is TGTGCCAGCAGCCAAGCCTCCGGGACAGGGGGAGAAGCTTTCTTT.

J is TRBJ2-2 and V is TRBV24-1; D gene uncertain. The CDR3 is 14 amino acids. The V gene's germline CDR1 is KGHDR and CDR2 SFDVKD. V was shortened by 6 bases and J by 1 base, with 8 bases between the two germline ends. The CDR3 sequence: CATSPDWNTGELFF. The CDR3, as DNA: TGTGCCACCAGTCCCGACTGGAACACCGGGGAGCTGTTTTTT.

The chain's CDR3 is CASSKDRVGYTF. The CDR3 nucleotides are TGTGCCAGCAGCAAAGACAGGGTAGGCTACACCTTC. The chain has TRBV27 and TRBJ1-2; 7 bases are shared with TRBD1. The CDR3 has 12 residues. Trimming at V came to 6 bases and at J to 8 bases, leaving 6 bases not matched to a gene. Germline assignment: CDR1 MNHEY and CDR2 SMNVEV (reference sequence).

This chain uses TRBV3-1 (or the pseudogene TRBV3-2) with TRBJ2-7; the D is unclear. Between the trimmed V and J ends, which lost 1 base and 3 bases, there was a span of 7 bases. The CDR3 extends over 13 amino acids. Germline V gene data show CDR1 as LGHDT and CDR2 as YNNKEL (reference sequence). The CDR3 is CASSQGTVYEQYF. The CDR3 nucleotides read TGTGCCAGCAGCCAAGGTACAGTCTACGAGCAGTACTTC.

The chain joins TRBV5-1 to TRBJ2-2; tentative D call: TRBD1 (5 bases). The CDR3 has 13 residues. Trimming cost V 2 bases and J 8 bases, with 10 bases left between them. CDR1 is SGHRS and CDR2 is YFSETQ in the germline V gene. CDR3 loop: CASSFQGLGELFF. The CDR3 DNA reads as TGCGCCAGCAGCTTTCAGGGTTTGGGGGAGCTGTTTTTT. Looking up the rest from reference TRBV5-1 and TRBJ2-2 gives the full variable domain: KAGVTQTPRYLIKTRGQQVTLSCSPISGHRSVSWYQQTPGQGLQFLFEYFSETQRNKGNFPGRFSGRQFSNSRSEMNVSTLELGDSALYLCASSFQGLGELFFGEGSRLTVL.